The present T cell receptor beta chain was sequenced within a study of T cell repertoires in cytomegalovirus infection. There are a few counts of this clonotype. What it recognizes is unknown. Germline assignment: CDR1 SGHAT and CDR2 FQNNGV. V dropped 5 bases and J dropped 7; count of bases not matched to a gene: 10. The CDR3 extends over 16 amino acids. TCRdb reprocessed the reads via MiXCR and lists one record per CDR3 protein. The table records around 500,000 distinct CDR3 sequences, roughly 43% of them present only once. The sequencing used cultured PBMCs, collected from culture after CMV antigen stimulation. The V call is TRBV11-2, the J call TRBJ2-3, with 12 bases fitting TRBD2. This TCR derives from a human donor in good health (CMV status not recorded). Some clones in this sample may be carry-over from other donors' samples. DNA for the CDR3: TGTGCCAGCAGCATCGGGACTAGCGGGCCCATGAATACGCAGTATTTT. Residues: CASSIGTSGPMNTQYF.